The 2 T cell receptor beta chains presented below share a single source sample, sequenced in a study of T cells in Graves' hyperthyroidism and ophthalmopathy. Amplified regions were TCR beta CDR3 sequences from RNA transcripts. A first-round RT-PCR of the TCR CDR3 used the HTBI primer set. In TCRdb, the multiplex PCR reads were re-called with MiXCR into one record per CDR3 protein. Here the sample spans a few hundred thousand distinct CDR3 sequences, about 15% being singletons. Material for sequencing was blood. These TCRs come from a woman aged 40 to 50 with Graves' hyperthyroidism that later progressed to Graves' ophthalmopathy.

The sample holds many counts of this clonotype. The chain employs TRBV28 and TRBJ1-5; D remains ambiguous. The CDR3 is made up of 15 amino acids. Germline loops: CDR1 MDHEN, CDR2 SYDVKM. Trimming left V 2 bases short and J 6 bases short, with 14 bases between. The CDR3 nucleotides are TGTGCCAGCAGTTTACGATCCCCTTACGGTCAGCCCCAGCATTTT. Protein: CASSLRSPYGQPQHF.

This clonotype showed up just a few times. The junction does not match germline at one end; this may be a read error. The chain combines TRBV18 with TRBJ2-1, with a possible D match to TRBD1 (6 bases). The CDR3 is 16 residues long. CDR1 and CDR2 (germline): KGHSH, LQKENI. The CDR3 sequence: CASSLTPGVPYNEQLF. CDR3 nucleotide sequence: TGTGCCAGCTCACTAACTCCAGGGGTGCCCTACAATGAGCAGCTCTTC.